A single sample gave rise to the 2 T cell receptor beta chains below, sequenced in a study of cytomegalovirus exposure and HLA in healthy donors. The PCR contained 60 Vbeta and 13 Jbeta primers. Clones were sequenced by immunoSEQ multiplex PCR, and TCRdb holds only the in-frame ones, with some missing. The sample contains 45,000 to 60,000 clones, around 68% of which appear only once. What was sequenced was PBMCs. Every receptor here comes from a man aged 25 to 45 in good health and CMV-seronegative.

The chain uses TRBV10-3 and TRBJ2-3; 9 positions match TRBD2. The CDR3 is 15 residues long. The germline CDR1 and CDR2 sequences are ENHRY and SYGVKD. The V and J ends lost 7 bases and 2 bases, in that order; junction bases with no gene match: 7. The CDR3 DNA reads as TGTGCCATCAAGGCTAGCGGGATTGTCACAGATACGCAGTATTTT. This translates into CAIKASGIVTDTQYF.

This rearrangement joins TRBV7-2 to TRBJ2-3; 9 bases fit TRBD2. V trimming: 5 bases; J trimming: 0 bases; junction bases outside the gene matches: 9. The germline CDR1 and CDR2 sequences are SGHTA and FQGNSA. The CDR3 totals 17 residues. For the CDR3, the DNA is TGTGCCAGCAGCGCCTCTAATAGCGGGAGAAGCACAGATACGCAGTATTTT. It translates to CASSASNSGRSTDTQYF.